This T cell receptor beta chain appears in the sequencing data of a study of PD-1 blockade in classical Hodgkin lymphoma. The protocol was immunoSEQ multiplex PCR, while the TCRdb copy is restricted to in-frame clones and leaves out a portion. The repertoire holds about 64,000 clones, with more than 90% as singletons. The CDR3 is 15 residues long. V lost 5 bases, J lost 3 bases, and 13 bases lay in between. Germline V CDR1 and CDR2: SSHAT, FNYEAQ (reference sequence). Time point of the sample: cycle 4 day 1 (C4D1), after five to seven weeks of nivolumab. Patients all relapsed after autologous stem cell transplantation, and there was variation in brentuximab vedotin exposure.

V usage is TRBV7-7 and J usage is TRBJ1-4; possible D gene TRBD1, 6 bases. The specimen was peripheral blood mononuclear cells (PBMCs), collected before the fourth cycle of nivolumab. This TCR derives from a human donor with classical Hodgkin lymphoma. CDR3 DNA sequence: TGTGCCAGCAGCCACACCAGGGGACCTAATGAAAAACTGTTTTTT. This translates into CASSHTRGPNEKLFF.